The clone carrying this T cell receptor beta chain was counted a single time. Its antigen remains unidentified. Prepared TCR beta cDNA libraries contained unique molecular identifiers. TCRdb called the PCR reads again in MiXCR, with one record for every CDR3 protein. The sample has 600,000 to 700,000 distinct CDR3 sequences, around 60% seen once. The record originates from a study of post-analysis software for immune sequencing data. Whole-study results and caveats: TRBV5-6, TRBV5-1 and TRBV20-1 were among five TRBV segments more frequent in patients than controls.

CDR3 length: 15 residues. V was clipped by 5 bases and J by 2 bases; unmatched bases: 9. Germline CDR1 is SNHLY and CDR2 is FYNNEI. The sample comprised blood. The rearrangement links TRBV2 to TRBJ2-7, with TRBD2 matching 7 bases. The sequence derives from a girl aged 2-10 years with multiple sclerosis. CDR3 loop: CASSFGGGSPYEQYF. In DNA, the CDR3 is TGTGCCAGCAGTTTTGGGGGAGGGTCCCCCTACGAGCAGTACTTC.